The 30 T cell receptor beta chains in this list originate from one sample, sequenced in a study of cytomegalovirus exposure and HLA in healthy donors. Profiling relied on immunoSEQ multiplex PCR, and the TCRdb table lists in-frame clones only, not all of them. The table has around 150,000 clones, roughly nine tenths seen once; the top ten hold 4% to 4.5%. Sequencing used PBMCs. These receptor sequences come from a man younger than 30 in good health and CMV-seropositive.

This chain connects TRBV2 to TRBJ2-1; 9 bases fit TRBD2. CDR1 is SNHLY and CDR2 is FYNNEI in the germline V gene. V shed 6 bases, J shed 4 bases, and the junction held 7 bases outside the gene matches. The CDR3 loop spans 15 amino acids. CDR3 coding DNA: TGTGCCAGCAGGCCGACTAGCGGCCCTTACAATGAGCAGTTCTTC. Protein: CASRPTSGPYNEQFF.

The V gene is TRBV14, the J gene TRBJ1-2; 8 bases line up with TRBD1. The J segment lost 6 bases and the V segment lost 4 bases, leaving 10 bases of the junction unmatched. The CDR3 covers 15 residues. In germline, CDR1 is SGHDN, CDR2 FVKESK. The CDR3 here is CASSLRTGTSDGYTF. CDR3 DNA: TGTGCCAGCAGCCTCCGGACAGGGACATCCGATGGCTACACCTTC.

This chain uses TRBV2 with TRBJ1-1, with a weak D call TRBD1 (5 bases). The CDR3 runs 16 residues. CDR1 and CDR2 from the germline V gene are SNHLY and FYNNEI. Trimming took off 3 bases at V and 3 bases at J, with 17 bases between the two ends. The CDR3 nucleotides read TGTGCCAGCAGTGATTCGGCGGTGGGGGGGGACACTGAAGCTTTCTTT. Translated, it gives CASSDSAVGGDTEAFF.

The table lists this clone with a count of one. V gene TRBV9 combines with J gene TRBJ2-3; D unclear. Between the trimmed V and J ends, which lost 2 bases and 0 bases, there was a span of 10 bases. This CDR3 region has 15 residues. Germline lookup yields CDR1 SGDLS and CDR2 YYNGEE. DNA for the CDR3: TGTGCCAGCAGCGTCCGAGGTCCTAGCACAGATACGCAGTATTTT. This sequence encodes CASSVRGPSTDTQYF.

This clone has more than one count but fewer than ten. J is TRBJ1-5 and V is TRBV6-6, with 7 bases fitting TRBD1. Losses at the gene ends were 6 bases for V and 2 bases for J; bases not matched to a gene: 4. The CDR3 loop spans 14 amino acids. Germline CDR1 MNHNY, CDR2 SVGAGI (reference sequence). Here the CDR3 DNA reads TGTGCCAGCAGCGGAACAGGGGGCAATCAGCCCCAGCATTTT. This codes for CASSGTGGNQPQHF.

The CDR3 nucleotides read TGTGCCAGCAGTTACTCGATCCGGGGATCTGGAAACACCATATATTTT. Translated, it gives CASSYSIRGSGNTIYF. The chain carries TRBV6-5 and TRBJ1-3; D remains unclear. Trimming removed 0 bases at V and 1 base at J, with 10 bases between. The CDR3 totals 16 residues. Per germline, CDR1 MNHEY and CDR2 SVGAGI.

This sequence joins TRBV4-1 and TRBJ2-7; 8 bases fit TRBD1. V lost 3 bases to trimming and J lost 3 bases; unmatched junction nucleotides: 7. Germline CDR1 reads MGHRA; CDR2 reads YSYEKL. The CDR3 is 15 amino acids. DNA for the CDR3: TGCGCCAGCAGCCACTTGACAGGGGATTACTACGAGCAGTACTTC. Translated, it gives CASSHLTGDYYEQYF.

V usage is TRBV28 and J usage is TRBJ2-7, with TRBD1 identical over 9 bases. The ends lost 4 bases at V and 1 base at J; junction bases unmatched: 5. CDR3 length: 15 amino acids. Germline V gene sequence: CDR1 MDHEN, CDR2 SYDVKM. The CDR3 nucleotides are TGTGCCAGCAGTTACAGGGGGCGCAGGTCCTACGAGCAGTACTTC. Amino acid sequence: CASSYRGRRSYEQYF. Using reference TRBV28 and TRBJ2-7 for the parts outside the CDR3, the full variable domain is DVKVTQSSRYLVKRTGEKVFLECVQDMDHENMFWYRQDPGLGLRLIYFSYDVKMKEKGDIPEGYSVSREKKERFSLILESASTNQTSMYLCASSYRGRRSYEQYFGPGTRLTVT.

The CDR3: CASSEEGTRTDTQYF. The CDR3 bases are TGTGCCAGCAGTGAAGAGGGGACACGTACAGATACGCAGTATTTT. The chain is built from TRBV2 and TRBJ2-3; the D gene is possibly TRBD1 (6 bases). The V end was cut by 1 base, the J end by 3 bases, with 11 bases between. Germline V CDR1 and CDR2: SNHLY, FYNNEI. This CDR3 contains 15 residues.

The chain has TRBV2 and TRBJ2-3; 12 bases line up with TRBD2. From germline, CDR1 is SNHLY and CDR2 FYNNEI. There are 19 residues in the CDR3. V shed 2 bases, J shed 4 bases, and the junction held 13 bases outside the gene matches. The CDR3 protein is CASSEMSGLAGGNPDTQYF. CDR3 in DNA: TGTGCCAGCAGTGAAATGTCGGGGCTAGCGGGAGGGAACCCAGATACGCAGTATTTT.

The J gene is TRBJ1-3, the V gene TRBV6-1; D is perhaps TRBD1 (5 bases). The length of the CDR3 is 15 residues. Trimming pared 1 base from V and 11 bases from J, leaving 18 bases between. Germline assignment: CDR1 MNHNS and CDR2 SASEGT. The CDR3 loop is CASSEGRVHIRAIYF. CDR3 nucleotides: TGTGCCAGCAGTGAAGGCAGGGTCCATATCAGAGCCATATATTTT.

CDR3 amino acids: CASSPRGTSGDYEQYF. The DNA for the CDR3 is TGTGCCAGCAGCCCTCGTGGGACTAGCGGGGACTACGAGCAGTACTTC. This rearrangement joins TRBV7-9 to TRBJ2-7; 13 bases align to TRBD2. There are 16 residues in the CDR3. The germline gives CDR1 SEHNR, CDR2 FQNEAQ (reference sequence). The V and J ends lost 5 bases and 3 bases, in that order; junction bases with no gene match: 7.

The rearrangement links TRBV7-9 to TRBJ2-1, with D possibly being TRBD2 (6 bases). CDR1 is SEHNR, CDR2 FQNEAQ, per germline (reference sequence). Trimming took off 2 bases at V and 7 bases at J, with 9 bases between the two ends. The CDR3 is made up of 13 amino acids. CDR3 sequence reads: CASSLYGGNEQFF. As DNA, the CDR3 is TGTGCCAGCAGCTTATACGGGGGAAATGAGCAGTTCTTC.

The V call is TRBV19, the J call TRBJ2-1; 10 bases align to TRBD2. The germline V gene has CDR1 LNHDA and CDR2 SQIVND (reference sequence). The J segment lost 7 bases and the V segment lost 0 bases, leaving 6 bases of the junction unmatched. The CDR3 length is 16 residues. The CDR3 reads CASSIDRRTSGNEQFF. The CDR3 nucleotides read TGTGCCAGTAGTATAGATCGTAGGACTAGCGGTAATGAGCAGTTCTTC. The entire variable domain, with the rest obtained from reference TRBV19 and TRBJ2-1, is as follows: DGGITQSPKYLFRKEGQNVTLSCEQNLNHDAMYWYRQDPGQGLRLIYYSQIVNDFQKGDIAEGYSVSREKKESFPLTVTSAQKNPTAFYLCASSIDRRTSGNEQFFGPGTRLTVL.

The V gene is TRBV28, the J gene TRBJ2-1; 7 nucleotides align to TRBD2. Germline V gene lookup returns CDR1 MDHEN and CDR2 SYDVKM. This CDR3 contains 15 residues. With V trimmed by 7 bases and J by 4 bases, 10 bases remained unmatched. CDR3 loop: CASTSGGSGYNEQFF. DNA of the CDR3: TGTGCCAGCACCTCGGGGGGATCAGGGTACAATGAGCAGTTCTTC.

The genes are TRBV5-1 and TRBJ2-5; 7 bases line up with TRBD2. The CDR3 has 15 amino acids. V trimming: 0 bases; J trimming: 4 bases; junction bases outside the gene matches: 6. Germline CDR1 is SGHRS and CDR2 is YFSETQ. CDR3 protein: CASSLGEGSGETQYF. DNA for the CDR3: TGCGCCAGCAGCTTGGGGGAGGGGAGCGGAGAGACCCAGTACTTC.

The CDR3 reads CASSLLAGAYNEQFF. CDR3 sequence (DNA): TGTGCCAGCAGTCTCCTAGCGGGAGCCTACAATGAGCAGTTCTTC. The rearrangement uses TRBV28 and TRBJ2-1, with 10 bases aligning to TRBD2. With V trimmed by 5 bases and J by 2 bases, 3 bases remained unmatched. The CDR3 loop spans 15 amino acids. CDR1 MDHEN and CDR2 SYDVKM come from the germline V gene.

The V gene is TRBV6-5, the J gene TRBJ2-5; 11 bases are shared with TRBD2. Trimming cost V 8 bases and J 4 bases; bases outside gene matches: 9. The V gene's germline CDR1 is MNHEY and CDR2 SVGAGI. The CDR3 is 15 residues long. Written as DNA, the CDR3 is TGTGCCAGCGGACTTAGCGGGAGGGCCCCAGAGACCCAGTACTTC. Protein sequence: CASGLSGRAPETQYF.

The gene calls are TRBV28 and TRBJ1-3; D is uncertain. From germline, CDR1 is MDHEN and CDR2 SYDVKM. Trimming took off 1 base at V and 0 bases at J, with 10 bases between the two ends. The CDR3 consists of 16 residues. CDR3 amino acids: CASSLSWAPSGNTIYF. In nucleotides, the CDR3 is TGTGCCAGCAGTTTATCCTGGGCCCCCTCTGGAAACACCATATATTTT.

The chain is built from TRBV11-1 and TRBJ1-2, with D perhaps matching TRBD1 (5 bases). The CDR3 sequence is 15 residues long. Germline CDR1 is SGHAT and CDR2 is FQDESV (reference sequence). Trimming removed 6 bases from V and 8 bases from J, with 22 bases in between. The CDR3 DNA is TGTGCCAGCAGTCTTCGAGACAGAGACGCGAGAGGCTACACCTTC. Its translation is CASSLRDRDARGYTF.

The V gene is TRBV4-1, the J gene TRBJ2-1; D uncertain. Germline CDR1 is MGHRA and CDR2 is YSYEKL. V lost 1 base and J lost 0, with 16 bases in between. The CDR3 has 18 amino acids. The CDR3 loop is CASSQGSPWASSYNEQFF. The CDR3 bases are TGCGCCAGCAGCCAAGGGTCCCCTTGGGCGAGCTCCTACAATGAGCAGTTCTTC.

The chain has TRBV7-9 and TRBJ2-7; TRBD1 agrees at 7 bases. This CDR3 region has 16 residues. Germline trimming cut 1 base from V and 2 bases from J; bases unmatched to any gene: 8. The germline gives CDR1 SEHNR, CDR2 FQNEAQ (reference sequence). CDR3 residues: CASSLDGTVKPYEQYF. CDR3 nucleotides: TGTGCCAGCAGCTTAGATGGGACAGTAAAGCCCTACGAGCAGTACTTC.

This chain connects TRBV10-3 to TRBJ2-2; 8 bases are a match to TRBD1. The CDR3 has 16 residues. J lost 0 bases, V lost 7 bases, and 7 bases had no gene match. Per the germline V gene, CDR1 is ENHRY and CDR2 is SYGVKD. The CDR3 DNA is TGTGCCATCAATAAGGCACAGGGGGCGAACACCGGGGAGCTGTTTTTT. Amino acid sequence: CAINKAQGANTGELFF.

V gene TRBV6-5 combines with J gene TRBJ2-5; 10 nucleotides match TRBD2. The CDR3 spans 15 residues. From germline, CDR1 is MNHEY and CDR2 SVGAGI. With 5 bases clipped from V and 4 bases from J, the junction kept 7 bases outside the gene matches. The CDR3 sequence is CASSRWTSGGETQYF. The DNA of the CDR3 is TGTGCCAGCAGTCGCTGGACTAGCGGAGGAGAGACCCAGTACTTC.

The chain couples TRBV7-9 to TRBJ2-7; a possible D gene is TRBD2 (5 bases). In germline, CDR1 is SEHNR, CDR2 FQNEAQ (reference sequence). The CDR3 sequence is 14 residues long. V was cut by 4 bases and J by 3 bases, with 13 bases left in between. CDR3 nucleotides: TGTGCCAGCAGCTCACTGAGCGGACTCTACGAGCAGTACTTC. It translates to CASSSLSGLYEQYF.

The CDR3 protein is CASSGQGGNEKLFF. The CDR3 DNA reads as TGCGCCAGCAGCGGACAGGGTGGCAATGAAAAACTGTTTTTT. The V and J genes are TRBV4-1 and TRBJ1-4, with TRBD1 identical over 8 bases. CDR3 length equals 14 residues. With V trimmed by 5 bases and J by 5 bases, 4 bases remained unmatched. Germline values: CDR1 MGHRA, CDR2 YSYEKL.

The CDR3 reads CASSPKGSDEQYF. CDR3 DNA: TGTGCCAGCAGCCCCAAGGGGTCAGACGAGCAGTACTTC. This sequence joins TRBV13 and TRBJ2-7, with D possibly TRBD1 on 5 matching bases. V was shortened by 5 bases and J by 5 bases, with 13 bases between the two germline ends. The CDR3 totals 13 residues. The germline CDR1 and CDR2 sequences are PRHDT and FYEKMQ (reference sequence).

This clone has a count of ten or more. The chain carries TRBV27 and TRBJ2-7, with TRBD2 matching 7 bases. Trimming at V came to 4 bases and at J to 1 base, leaving 1 base not matched to a gene. Germline values: CDR1 MNHEY, CDR2 SMNVEV (reference sequence). This CDR3 has 13 amino acids. For the CDR3, the DNA is TGTGCCAGCAGTTGGGGACTATCCTACGAGCAGTACTTC. Encoded protein: CASSWGLSYEQYF.

The V gene is TRBV2, the J gene TRBJ2-3; perhaps TRBD2 as D (6 bases). The CDR3 is 15 residues long. Germline V lookup: CDR1 SNHLY, CDR2 FYNNEI. The ends were cut back, 11 bases at V and 2 bases at J, with 20 bases in the middle. For the CDR3, the DNA is TGTGCCGGGTGGGACTCCCCATATAACACAGATACGCAGTATTTT. Amino acids: CAGWDSPYNTDTQYF. Drawing the rest from reference TRBV2 and TRBJ2-3, the complete variable domain is EPEVTQTPSHQVTQMGQEVILRCVPISNHLYFYWYRQILGQKVEFLVSFYNNEISEKSEIFDDQFSVERPDGSNFTLKIRSTKLEDSAMYFCAGWDSPYNTDTQYFGPGTRLTVL.

V and J are TRBV27 and TRBJ1-5; maybe TRBD1 (5 bases). V was shortened by 5 bases and J by 3 bases, with 11 bases between the two germline ends. CDR3 size: 14 residues. Germline CDR1 reads MNHEY; CDR2 reads SMNVEV (reference sequence). The CDR3 sequence: CASSLTGYNQPQHF. The CDR3 DNA reads as TGTGCCAGCAGTCTAACAGGTTACAATCAGCCCCAGCATTTT.